This TCR beta chain was identified in a study of OX40 agonist ivuxolimab in advanced cancers. Overall study: Each dose-escalation patient presented with hepatocellular carcinoma, melanoma, renal cell or head and neck cancer. Checkpoint inhibitors had been given previously to approximately 41% of patients.

With respect to this clone: Antigen: not known.

Germline-derived CDR1 and CDR2 are KGHSH and LQKENI. There are 13 residues in the CDR3. The V end lost 3 bases, the J end lost 7 bases, and 10 bases lay between the germline ends. Study-level findings and limits: Doses of 0.1 to 3.0 mg/kg were accompanied by clonal expansion of CD4+ and CD8+ blood T cells by week 6. On average, CD8+ T cells showed a greater number of expanded clones than CD4+.

Produced via immunoSEQ multiplex PCR; TCRdb's table is partial and in-frame only. The table lists about 560 clones, roughly two thirds of them singletons, with 22% in the top ten. The TCR originated in an adult with an advanced solid tumor such as melanoma, head and neck, liver or kidney cancer. This sequence joins TRBV18 and TRBJ1-3, with D unresolved. The sample was CD4+ or CD8+ T cells sorted from blood, taken in a trial of the OX40 agonist ivuxolimab. The CDR3 loop reads CASSPEGLNTIYF. The CDR3, as DNA: TGTGCCAGCTCACCGGAAGGGTTGAACACCATATATTTT.